This T cell receptor (beta chain) originates from a study of vaccination and CD4 T cells after COVID-19. The wider study: Six men and four women formed the convalescents, two being Hispanic. Cells received overlapping spike peptides from SARS-CoV-2, HCoV-NL63, HCoV-OC43 and HCoV-229E as stimulation. The post-vaccine samples came a median roughly 72 days after dose two (range 14 to 241).

On this clonotype itself: What it binds is unknown. Mismatch with germline at one junction end may stem from a read error.

Treatment here: approximately nine-day PBMC culture with coronavirus spike peptide pools or control peptides (ViraFEST assay). Study-level points and caveats: The median SARS-CoV-2-reactive clonotype number increased from approximately 21 to 38, without statistical significance.

Germline V CDR1 and CDR2: SGHTA, FQGNSA. The CDR3 runs 11 residues. Scientists ran DNA taken from cultured CD4+ T cells through the Oncomine TCR Beta short-read assay for sequencing. TCRdb re-called the PCR reads with MiXCR, one entry per CDR3 protein. The data show fewer than 7,000 distinct CDR3 sequences, about two thirds seen once. The sequence derives from a human donor who had recovered from COVID-19. This rearrangement joins TRBV7-2 to TRBJ1-1; D uncertain. The sequencing sample was made of CD4+ T cells from blood, cultured in vitro. The CDR3: CASSLARAVKF. CDR3 DNA sequence: TGTGCCAGCAGCTTAGCACGCGCGGTCAAGTTT.